Reported below is one T cell receptor (beta chain). The PCR contained 60 Vbeta and 13 Jbeta primers. Profiling relied on immunoSEQ multiplex PCR, and the TCRdb table lists in-frame clones only, not all of them. The sample carries fewer than 250,000 clones, around 83% recorded once. The data are from a study of cytomegalovirus exposure and HLA in healthy donors. This sequence was found in a woman aged 45-60 years in good health and CMV-seropositive. The sequenced sample was PBMCs.

Here the CDR3 reads CATTDSYQETQYF. The CDR3 DNA is TGTGCCACCACGGACAGTTACCAAGAGACCCAGTACTTC. The genes are TRBV6-5 and TRBJ2-5; possible D gene TRBD1, 6 bases. Germline values: CDR1 MNHEY, CDR2 SVGAGI. The CDR3 extends over 13 amino acids. The V gene lost 10 bases and the J gene lost 0 bases, with 12 bases spanning the gap.